The clone carrying this T cell receptor (beta chain) was seen ten or more times. Its antigen is currently unknown. The data were taken from a study of identical twins. Template switching added a universal primer site, and cDNA bore unique molecular identifiers. TCRdb used MiXCR to reprocess the 5' RACE reads, holding one entry per CDR3 protein. Of fewer than 500,000 distinct CDR3 sequences listed, 13% to 15% are singletons. Study findings and constraints: It was out-of-frame TCR alpha sharing in monozygotic twins that models underestimated. Abundant beta clonotypes from cord blood bore fewer insertions; memory repertoires lacked this pattern.

These same data were also listed under a study on yellow fever vaccine responses in identical twins.

Sequenced material: CD4+ T cells sorted from blood. This receptor was identified in a woman aged 18 to 35 in good health.

The CDR3 region is CASSQEPRQGGGTQYF. The CDR3 coding sequence is TGTGCCAGCAGCCAAGAACCCCGACAGGGAGGGGGTACGCAGTATTTT. V and J are TRBV3-1 and TRBJ2-3; TRBD1 or TRBD2 may be the D gene (7 bases each). Trimming cost V 0 bases and J 8 bases, with 18 bases left between them. This CDR3 has 16 residues. Germline-derived CDR1 and CDR2 are LGHDT and YNNKEL (reference sequence).